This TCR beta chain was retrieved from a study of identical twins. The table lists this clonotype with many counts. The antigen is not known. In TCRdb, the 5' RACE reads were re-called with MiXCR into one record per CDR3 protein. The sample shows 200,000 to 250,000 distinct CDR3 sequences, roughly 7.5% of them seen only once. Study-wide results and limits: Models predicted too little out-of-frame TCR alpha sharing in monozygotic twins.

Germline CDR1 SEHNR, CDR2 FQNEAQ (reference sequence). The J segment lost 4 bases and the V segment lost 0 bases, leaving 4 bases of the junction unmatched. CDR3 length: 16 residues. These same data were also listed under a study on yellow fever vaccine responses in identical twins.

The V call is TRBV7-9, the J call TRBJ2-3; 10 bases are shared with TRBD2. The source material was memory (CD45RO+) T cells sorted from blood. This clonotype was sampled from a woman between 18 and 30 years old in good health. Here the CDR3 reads CASSLAPSGRPDTQYF. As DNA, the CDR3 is TGTGCCAGCAGCTTAGCGCCTAGCGGGAGACCAGATACGCAGTATTTT.